Reported below is one T cell receptor beta chain. Both 60 Vbeta primers and 13 Jbeta primers went into the PCR. Data came from immunoSEQ multiplex PCR; TCRdb stores just in-frame clones and leaves some out. The sample carries 100,000 to 150,000 clones, approximately 78% recorded once. The CDR3 runs 16 residues. CDR1 and CDR2 (germline): SGDLS, YYNGEE. Trimming at V came to 3 bases and at J to 1 base, leaving 7 bases not matched to a gene. The data originate from a study of cytomegalovirus exposure and HLA in healthy donors. At the level of the study: In a previous analysis, 100 million to 140 million unique TCR beta sequences were found from 170 million or so T cells.

The receptor was derived from a human donor in good health. The rearrangement links TRBV9 to TRBJ2-3; 8 nucleotides match TRBD1. The sequenced material came from PBMCs. The CDR3 here is CASSARQTGGTDTQYF. CDR3 bases: TGTGCCAGCAGCGCCCGACAGACAGGGGGCACAGATACGCAGTATTTT.